This T cell receptor beta chain was found in a study of blood T cell repertoires in COVID-19 (TCRdb year 2020). Regarding the complete study: Collaborator samples came from the United States, Italy and Spain and covered acute and convalescent phases of COVID-19. The prospective study material was composed of cDNA or gDNA derived from T cells, B-cell-depleted T cells, or PBMCs. Subjects who had been exposed to COVID-19, were actively infected with it, or had recovered from it provided the deeply sampled blood TCRbeta repertoires that made up the dataset. The repertoires were released in a freely available public database meant as a resource for research on the immune response to SARS-CoV-2. Samples were obtained from the ongoing ImmuneRACE study (first 160 participants) and from approximately 1,200 subjects provided by 6 global collaborators. A de-identified subject ID, COVID-19 status, age in years and sex were almost always included in the sample metadata. Where HLA class I and class II types were available, the types were taken from metadata supplied by the sample provider, not from assay-based typing.

The germline V and J ends show losses of 6 bases and 0 bases respectively, and no gene match explains 1 base of the junction. Based on the germline V gene, the CDR1 and CDR2 sequences are MNHEY and SVGAGI. From the cysteine up to the phenylalanine, the CDR3 has a length of 13 residues. Left in the record is the CDR3 DNA by itself, 39 bases read in frame from the first base. Broader findings and caveats from the paper: The quantity of clinical and demographic metadata differed by source and by participant and was supplied without curation.

The collaborating institutions used their own protocols to collect whole blood in K2EDTA tubes. Collaborator samples were shipped for TCRbeta analysis as frozen whole blood, isolated PBMCs, or DNA extracted from either sample type. About this clone: There is no known antigen for this receptor. No base quality values were provided; no much bigger clone lies one nucleotide off.

TCRbeta CDR3 regions were amplified from genomic DNA using the immunoSEQ Assay, a bias-controlled multiplex PCR. Per the original workflow: The number of nucleated cells in each sample was estimated from the amplification of reference gene primers within the assay. To quantify the absolute abundance of each unique TCRbeta CDR3 rearrangement, sequence reads were collapsed and filtered. For each sample, productive Simpson clonality was calculated as the square root of Simpson's diversity index over productive rearrangements. The clones in this table, taken by TCRdb from immuneACCESS, are in-frame only. Not every clone is retained; where verified, under half of the shortfall comes from an unresolved V gene, and the cause of the rest is unknown. That table is the source of V, J and clone size, and D and trimming were worked out from the DNA. Across this sample there are about 230,000 clones, with approximately 83% seen only once. The ten largest clones take up just under 7.5% of the sample.

Recombination connected TRBV6-5 to TRBJ1-1; 7 of the junction bases match TRBD1. The sequencing input was peripheral blood. This clonotype was sampled from a woman aged 45-59 years with acute or convalescent COVID-19. The nucleotide sequence is TGTGCCAGCAGCGACAGGGTGAACACTGAAGCTTTCTTT. Translated, it gives CASSDRVNTEAFF.